Given below is one TCR beta chain in context. Its target is not known. These data originate in a study of beta chain features in type 1 diabetes. Study-level information: All samples combined gave 107,917,701 sorted cells for examination. Regarding the study as a whole: VDJ junctions from patients with type 1 diabetes contained fewer insertions and more deletions.

The single heparinised draw taken from each donor contained about 110 mL of blood on average. Sequenced material consisted of expressed TCRB transcripts (all of the isolated RNA was reverse transcribed). Naive, central memory and regulatory T cell samples produced a mean of approximately 3.9 million reads. The table came from immunoSEQ multiplex PCR; TCRdb's copy has only in-frame clones and leaves some out. The sample has under 250,000 clones, roughly a tenth seen once; the top ten hold 1% to 1.5%. The trim removed 8 bases at V and 2 bases at J, leaving 7 bases unmatched. The CDR3 spans 14 residues. Germline CDR1 is LNHNV and CDR2 is YYDKDF (reference sequence).

The genes are TRBV15 and TRBJ2-3; 7 nucleotides match TRBD1. Sequenced sample: central memory CD4+ T cells from blood. This sequence originates from a man aged 18-30 years in good health. For the CDR3, the DNA is TGTGCCACCGGGCAGGGGGAAAACACAGATACGCAGTATTTT. Amino acid sequence: CATGQGENTDTQYF.